This note documents a single T cell receptor (beta chain) sequence. Trimming stripped 2 bases from V and 13 bases from J, with 18 bases between. Germline CDR1 reads MNHEY; CDR2 reads SVGEGT. The CDR3 runs 14 residues. How the authors handled the data: Cell counts per sample came from amplifying reference gene primers. Measured with immunoSEQ multiplex PCR; TCRdb has only the in-frame clones, and not every one. V and J calls and clone size are as listed in that table; D and trimming were resolved from the DNA. Here the sample spans 250,000 to 350,000 clones, about nine tenths being singletons. The data were taken from a study of blood T cell repertoires in COVID-19. As for the study in general: COVID-19 samples collected from the United States, Italy and Spain covered acute and convalescent phases. Nucleic acid was either cDNA or gDNA, and it came from T cells, B-cell-depleted T cells, or PBMCs.

The TCR originated in a woman aged 45-60 years who had recovered from COVID-19. Sequenced material: peripheral blood. V usage is TRBV6-2 or TRBV6-3 and J usage is TRBJ2-1; D possibly corresponds to TRBD1 (6 bases). The CDR3 DNA follows: TGTGCCAGCAGTTACGCCTCAACAGGGATGGATCAGTTCTTC. Translated: CASSYASTGMDQFF.